The 26 T cell receptor beta chains listed next were all sequenced from one sample in a study of blood T cell repertoires in COVID-19. Sequenced by immunoSEQ multiplex PCR; TCRdb stores in-frame clones only, minus some. The sample includes about 460,000 clones, 70% to 90% of them seen just once. Input material: PBMCs or T cells enriched from blood (not recorded which). The receptor source for this set is a woman aged 60-70 years who had recovered from COVID-19.

The chain uses TRBV6-1 and TRBJ1-4; D ambiguous. Germline-derived CDR1 and CDR2 are MNHNS and SASEGT. The CDR3 runs to 18 residues. Trimming removed 4 bases at V and 0 bases at J, with 18 bases between. CDR3 sequence reads: CASSVGTVWSATNEKLFF. The DNA for the CDR3 is TGTGCCAGCAGTGTCGGAACTGTTTGGAGTGCAACTAATGAAAAACTGTTTTTT.

This clone showed up just once. V usage is TRBV5-4 and J usage is TRBJ1-6; tentatively, D is TRBD1 (6 bases). From germline, CDR1 is SGHNT and CDR2 YYREEE (reference sequence). This CDR3 has 15 amino acids. Trimming left V 4 bases short and J 5 bases short, with 13 bases between. The chain's CDR3 is CASSPGGRDNSPLHF. CDR3 nucleotides: TGTGCCAGCAGCCCGGGGGGCCGGGATAATTCACCCCTCCACTTT.

The chain recombines TRBV18 with TRBJ1-5, with 7 nucleotides matching TRBD1. V shed 2 bases, J shed 5 bases, and the junction held 6 bases outside the gene matches. Germline V CDR1 and CDR2: KGHSH, LQKENI. The CDR3 totals 15 residues. This CDR3 reads CASSPGQANYQPQHF. The DNA of the CDR3 is TGTGCCAGCTCACCAGGACAGGCAAATTATCAGCCCCAGCATTTT.

The J gene is TRBJ2-3, the V gene TRBV10-1; 12 bases are a match to TRBD2. This CDR3 region has 15 residues. V lost 4 bases and J lost 6; bases outside the gene matches: 5. Germline values: CDR1 WNHNN, CDR2 SYGVQD (reference sequence). The CDR3 nucleotides read TGCGCCAGCAGTGTTCTAGCGGGGGGGCAGGATACGCAGTATTTT. Amino acid sequence: CASSVLAGGQDTQYF.

In nucleotides, the CDR3 is TGTGCCAGCAGCCCCAGTATTGGGGCCTTAGGGCAGCCCCAGCATTTT. Translated, it gives CASSPSIGALGQPQHF. V is TRBV11-2 and J is TRBJ1-5; weak D call: TRBD1 (5 bases). Germline V gene lookup returns CDR1 SGHAT and CDR2 FQNNGV. The CDR3 runs to 16 residues. The ends were cut back, 5 bases at V and 7 bases at J, with 21 bases in the middle. The full variable domain, completed using reference TRBV11-2 and TRBJ1-5, is EAGVAQSPRYKIIEKRQSVAFWCNPISGHATLYWYQQILGQGPKLLIQFQNNGVVDDSQLPKDRFSAERLKGVDSTLKIQPAKLEDSAVYLCASSPSIGALGQPQHFGDGTRLSIL.

The genes are TRBV7-2 and TRBJ2-3; D is undetermined. Germline CDR1 and CDR2: SGHTA and FQGNSA. Trimming left V 0 bases short and J 2 bases short, with 15 bases between. CDR3 length: 17 amino acids. DNA for the CDR3: TGTGCCAGCAGCTTAGCGCGTCTGAGAGCCCCCACAGATACGCAGTATTTT. Translated: CASSLARLRAPTDTQYF.

The rearrangement joins TRBV7-8 to TRBJ1-2, with D uncertain. Germline CDR1 SGHVS, CDR2 FQNEAQ. V was trimmed by 2 bases and J by 0 bases, leaving 7 bases between them. The CDR3 runs 14 residues. CDR3 residues: CASSLSWSNYGYTF. In DNA form, the CDR3 reads TGTGCCAGCAGCTTAAGCTGGTCTAACTATGGCTACACCTTC.

The CDR3 coding sequence is TGTGCCAGCAGCCAAGAAAGGAGGGATCAGCCCCAGCATTTT. The encoded protein is CASSQERRDQPQHF. The chain joins TRBV4-2 to TRBJ1-5, with no clear D. Germline values: CDR1 LGHNA, CDR2 YNFKEQ. Trimming took off 0 bases at V and 5 bases at J, with 8 bases between the two ends. CDR3 size: 14 residues.

As regards this clone: Different DNA sequences within this sample yield the same CDR3. The chain employs TRBV7-6 and TRBJ1-5; maybe TRBD1 (6 bases). The CDR3 length is 15 residues. The germline V gene has CDR1 SGHVS and CDR2 FNYEAQ. V was cut by 0 bases and J by 1 base, with 7 bases left in between. CDR3 region: CASSLAGGSNQPQHF. CDR3 in DNA: TGTGCCAGCAGCTTAGCAGGGGGAAGCAATCAGCCCCAGCATTTT.

The chain carries TRBV6-4 and TRBJ2-5; TRBD2 matches at 11 bases. V lost 9 bases and J lost 5; bases outside the gene matches: 2. Germline assignment: CDR1 MRHNA and CDR2 SNTAGT. CDR3 length: 12 amino acids. CDR3 region: CARLAGVETQYF. In DNA form, the CDR3 reads TGTGCCAGACTAGCGGGGGTCGAGACCCAGTACTTC.

The chain joins TRBV6-5 to TRBJ1-4, with TRBD1 identical over 9 bases. Germline V lookup: CDR1 MNHEY, CDR2 SVGAGI. Losses at the gene ends were 5 bases for V and 9 bases for J; bases not matched to a gene: 7. The length of the CDR3 is 14 residues. CDR3 DNA: TGTGCCAGCAGTCGGGACAGGGAAGGAAAAAAACTGTTTTTT. Protein product: CASSRDREGKKLFF.

This clone showed up just a few times. The genes are TRBV5-1 and TRBJ1-2; TRBD1 matches at 10 bases. Germline assignment: CDR1 SGHRS and CDR2 YFSETQ. With 2 bases clipped from V and 0 bases from J, the junction kept 4 bases outside the gene matches. This CDR3 spans 16 amino acids. CDR3 amino acids: CASSFGGTGANYGYTF. The CDR3, as DNA: TGCGCCAGCAGCTTTGGCGGGACAGGGGCTAACTATGGCTACACCTTC.

The chain joins TRBV11-2 to TRBJ1-1; D remains unclear. The CDR3 extends over 16 amino acids. The V end was cut by 4 bases, the J end by 3 bases, with 18 bases between. CDR1 and CDR2 from the germline V gene are SGHAT and FQNNGV. The chain's CDR3 is CASSSLAAATDTEAFF. The CDR3 nucleotides read TGTGCCAGCAGCTCCCTCGCTGCCGCTACCGACACTGAAGCTTTCTTT.

The chain couples TRBV5-1 to TRBJ2-2; a possible D gene is TRBD1 (6 bases). Trimming cost V 7 bases and J 4 bases, with 14 bases left between them. Per germline, CDR1 SGHRS and CDR2 YFSETQ. The length of the CDR3 is 14 residues. The CDR3 here is CASGPGDGTGELFF. The CDR3 DNA is TGCGCCAGCGGTCCAGGGGACGGCACCGGGGAGCTGTTTTTT.

The CDR3, as DNA: TGTGCCAGCAGCTGGACCGGGGCCTACGAGCAGTACTTC. Amino acid sequence: CASSWTGAYEQYF. The genes are TRBV5-4 and TRBJ2-7, with D perhaps TRBD2 (5 bases). The germline V gene has CDR1 SGHNT and CDR2 YYREEE (reference sequence). The CDR3 covers 13 residues. V gave up 3 bases and J gave up 2 bases, with 9 bases separating them.

This chain joins TRBV11-2 and TRBJ1-6; D is perhaps TRBD1 (6 bases). V lost 1 base and J 8 bases, leaving 12 bases between the germline ends. This CDR3 contains 15 residues. Germline loops: CDR1 SGHAT, CDR2 FQNNGV. CDR3 sequence reads: CASSLGPEGDSPLHF. Written as DNA, the CDR3 is TGTGCCAGCAGCTTAGGGCCCGAGGGGGATTCACCCCTCCACTTT. The full variable domain, its missing parts supplied by reference TRBV11-2 and TRBJ1-6, is EAGVAQSPRYKIIEKRQSVAFWCNPISGHATLYWYQQILGQGPKLLIQFQNNGVVDDSQLPKDRFSAERLKGVDSTLKIQPAKLEDSAVYLCASSLGPEGDSPLHFGNGTRLTVT.

A single count supports this clone. V usage is TRBV5-1 and J usage is TRBJ2-3; D is uncertain. The V end lost 3 bases, the J end lost 1 base, and 12 bases lay between the germline ends. CDR1 is SGHRS, CDR2 YFSETQ, per germline. The CDR3 runs 15 residues. CDR3 nucleotides: TGCGCCAGCAGCTCCTACCCGCAAGGCACAGATACGCAGTATTTT. Amino acids: CASSSYPQGTDTQYF.

This sequence joins TRBV5-5 and TRBJ1-1; 7 nucleotides match TRBD1. The CDR3 loop spans 14 amino acids. Trimming cost V 2 bases and J 5 bases; bases outside gene matches: 6. Germline V lookup: CDR1 SGHKS, CDR2 YYEKEE (reference sequence). CDR3: CASSLEGARTEAFF. The CDR3, as DNA: TGTGCCAGCAGCTTAGAGGGGGCGCGGACTGAAGCTTTCTTT.

This sequence joins TRBV19 and TRBJ1-1; tentative D call: TRBD1 (5 bases). Germline loops: CDR1 LNHDA, CDR2 SQIVND (reference sequence). CDR3 size: 14 residues. Trimming removed 4 bases at V and 1 base at J, with 10 bases between. CDR3 region: CASSNGAPNTEAFF. CDR3 DNA: TGTGCCAGTAGTAATGGGGCACCGAACACTGAAGCTTTCTTT.

The gene calls are TRBV18 and TRBJ1-6; the match to TRBD1 covers 7 bases. Germline V gene lookup returns CDR1 KGHSH and CDR2 LQKENI. The CDR3 sequence is 16 residues long. V was pared by 2 bases and J by 2 bases, with 3 bases of the junction left unmatched. The CDR3 loop is CASSPNTGAYNSPLHF. The CDR3, as DNA: TGTGCCAGCTCACCAAATACAGGGGCCTATAATTCACCCCTCCACTTT.

J is TRBJ2-7 and V is TRBV6-5; TRBD1 is a possible D gene (6 bases). The CDR3 contains 14 residues. Trimming left V 0 bases short and J 3 bases short, with 9 bases between. Germline V lookup: CDR1 MNHEY, CDR2 SVGAGI. The CDR3 bases are TGTGCCAGCAGTTACTCGAAAGGGGGCTACGAGCAGTACTTC. Translation: CASSYSKGGYEQYF.

This clone was observed a few times. The CDR3 reads CATRMRTGVDYGYTF. The CDR3 region has the DNA TGTGCCACCAGGATGAGGACAGGGGTGGACTATGGCTACACCTTC. V usage is TRBV24-1 and J usage is TRBJ1-2; the match to TRBD1 covers 9 bases. After removal of 7 bases from V and 3 bases from J, the junction contained 8 bases not matched to a gene. The CDR3 length is 15 residues. Germline V lookup: CDR1 KGHDR, CDR2 SFDVKD.

This clone was seen a handful of times. V gene TRBV3-1 (or the pseudogene TRBV3-2) combines with J gene TRBJ1-2; 9 nucleotides line up with TRBD1. CDR1 is LGHDT, CDR2 YNNKEL, per germline (reference sequence). This CDR3 has 13 residues. J was trimmed by 8 bases and V by 4 bases; bases with no gene match: 5. The CDR3 DNA reads TGTGCCAGCAGCCGAGGGACAGGGTTCGGCTACACCTTC. Residues: CASSRGTGFGYTF.

The chain is built from TRBV9 and TRBJ1-2, with D hard to call. The germline CDR1 and CDR2 sequences are SGDLS and YYNGEE. This CDR3 contains 16 residues. The V and J ends lost 0 bases and 1 base respectively, with 13 bases between them. In DNA, the CDR3 is TGTGCCAGCAGCGTAGCCCCCCTAACAGTTAACTATGGCTACACCTTC. Its protein is CASSVAPLTVNYGYTF.

The chain couples TRBV29-1 to TRBJ1-2, with TRBD1 identical over 7 bases. The CDR3 spans 11 residues. CDR1 SQVTM and CDR2 ANQGSEA come from the germline V gene. J lost 5 bases, V lost 6 bases, and 3 bases had no gene match. The CDR3 sequence: CSVGQQYGYTF. CDR3 DNA: TGCAGCGTGGGACAGCAGTATGGCTACACCTTC.

In its sample, this clone was seen a few times. The rearrangement links TRBV2 to TRBJ1-3, with D possibly being TRBD1 (5 bases). The CDR3 has 15 amino acids. V was cut by 4 bases and J by 0 bases, with 10 bases left in between. Germline values: CDR1 SNHLY, CDR2 FYNNEI. The CDR3 region is CASSGRGDSGNTIYF. CDR3 DNA sequence: TGTGCCAGCAGTGGACGGGGGGACTCTGGAAACACCATATATTTT.